The clone carrying this TCR beta chain was seen once. Its antigen is still unknown. Naive-designated CD8 cells lacked CD45RO, were positively enriched for CCR7, and omitted terminally differentiated effector memory CD45RA+ cells. Everyone who donated was a Caucasian adult who lived in Nashville, Tennessee. This table comes from immunoSEQ multiplex PCR, and its TCRdb copy is limited to in-frame clones, with some not included. The repertoire consists of 800,000 to 950,000 clones, with 90% to 98% occurring once and the leading ten covering about 0.21%. The sample is drawn from a study of shared clonotypes between healthy human individuals. Study-wide results and limits: A limitation of the genetic and exposure-history diversity represented arose from few donors.

V was pared by 2 bases and J by 5 bases, with 19 bases between. There are 17 residues in the CDR3. Per the germline V gene, CDR1 is SNHLY and CDR2 is FYNNEI. Sequenced: naive CD8+ T cells sorted from blood. The chain employs TRBV2 and TRBJ2-1, with D uncertain. This TCR was recovered from a man aged 30 to 39 in good health. The chain's CDR3 is CASSETIFQPTDNEQFF. CDR3 DNA: TGTGCCAGCAGTGAAACAATATTCCAACCTACCGACAATGAGCAGTTCTTC.